This is a list of T cell receptor beta chains from one sample in a study of blood T cell repertoires in COVID-19. Clones were sequenced by immunoSEQ multiplex PCR, and TCRdb holds only the in-frame ones, with some missing. The sample has 180,000 or so clones, about 75% seen once. The sample comprised peripheral blood. All receptors come from a woman between 45 and 60 years old with active or convalescent COVID-19. Both conserved end residues are part of each CDR3. D genes are given only for firm matches. The size field is filled for only some rows; it gives once, few, many or a size class.

V	J	D	size	CDR3	DNA
TRBV28	TRBJ1-2	-	-	CASSLINYGYTF	TGTGCCAGCAGTTTAATAAACTATGGCTACACCTTC
TRBV6-6	TRBJ2-7	-	-	CASSSQGGAYEQYF	TGTGCCAGCAGTTCTCAGGGGGGAGCCTACGAGCAGTACTTC
TRBV19	TRBJ1-3	-	once	CASTKSRSGNTIYF	TGTGCCAGTACCAAGAGCCGCTCTGGAAACACCATATATTTT
TRBV7-2	TRBJ2-7	TRBD2	-	CASSLGWDYSYEQYF	TGTGCCAGCAGCTTAGGATGGGACTACTCCTACGAGCAGTACTTC
TRBV19	TRBJ2-3	-	-	CASSIREGGSTDTQYF	TGTGCCAGTAGTATAAGGGAAGGGGGTAGCACAGATACGCAGTATTTT
TRBV6-5	TRBJ2-1	-	few	CASKRGRDYNEQFF	TGTGCCAGCAAACGAGGGCGGGATTACAATGAGCAGTTCTTC
TRBV12-3/TRBV12-4	TRBJ2-2	-	-	CASRISETGELFF	TGTGCCAGCCGAATAAGCGAAACCGGGGAGCTGTTTTTT
TRBV7-2	TRBJ2-1	TRBD2	-	CASSLGGLINEQFF	TGTGCCAGCAGCTTAGGGGGACTAATCAATGAGCAGTTCTTC
TRBV7-8	TRBJ2-1	TRBD1	once	CASSLRPPLGTGGRNNEQFF	TGTGCCAGCAGCTTAAGGCCACCCCTCGGGACAGGGGGTCGAAACAATGAGCAGTTCTTC
TRBV25-1	TRBJ1-1	-	-	CASSAPGGRTEAFF	TGTGCCAGCAGTGCCCCGGGGGGCCGGACTGAAGCTTTCTTT
TRBV6-4	TRBJ2-1	TRBD2	-	CASSDQTSGRANEQFF	TGTGCCAGCAGTGACCAGACTAGCGGGAGGGCCAATGAGCAGTTCTTC
TRBV9	TRBJ1-1	TRBD1	-	CASSEDRDLWTEAFF	TGTGCCAGCAGCGAAGACAGGGATTTATGGACTGAAGCTTTCTTT
TRBV27	TRBJ2-1	TRBD2	-	CASSSPAGGRNEQFF	TGTGCCAGCAGTTCCCCCGCGGGGGGGAGGAATGAGCAGTTCTTC
TRBV3-1/TRBV3-2	TRBJ1-6	-	-	CASSQEGFGSPLHF	TGTGCCAGCAGCCAAGAGGGCTTTGGTTCACCCCTCCACTTT
TRBV7-2	TRBJ2-6	TRBD1	-	CASSSASGGSGANVLTF	TGTGCCAGCAGCTCCGCTTCAGGGGGAAGTGGGGCCAACGTCCTGACTTTC
TRBV5-8	TRBJ1-1	-	-	CASSLGRHTEAFF	TGTGCCAGCAGCTTGGGGCGGCACACTGAAGCTTTCTTT